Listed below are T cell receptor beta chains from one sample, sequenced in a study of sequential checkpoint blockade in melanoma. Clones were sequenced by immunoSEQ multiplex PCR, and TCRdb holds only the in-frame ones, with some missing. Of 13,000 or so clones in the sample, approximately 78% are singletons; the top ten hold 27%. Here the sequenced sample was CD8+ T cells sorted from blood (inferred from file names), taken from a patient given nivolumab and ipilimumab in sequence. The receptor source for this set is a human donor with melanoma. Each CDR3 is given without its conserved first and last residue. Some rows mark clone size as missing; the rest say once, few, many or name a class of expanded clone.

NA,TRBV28,ASSYIRQGRVNTEAF
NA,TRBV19,ASSITDRGDQPQH
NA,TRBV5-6,ASSWASPEQF
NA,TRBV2,ASSVSGGRTDTQY
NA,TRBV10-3,ALGQGLTYEQY
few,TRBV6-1,ASSEEGTGINSPLH
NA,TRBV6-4,ASSPSGGTASTDTQY
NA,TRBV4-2,ASSQEGGGNGGDTQY
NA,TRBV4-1,ASSQEAGTGFYEQY
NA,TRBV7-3,ASSSSGGNTQY
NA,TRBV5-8,ASSVGGLYSNQPQH
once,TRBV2,ASTGRTYEQY
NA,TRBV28,ASTTSGIYNEQF
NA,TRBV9,ASSPRAGGRGELF
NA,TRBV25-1,ASSVASGSGYEQF
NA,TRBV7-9,ASSPGTGLSYEQY
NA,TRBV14,ASSQTTSRLDGYT
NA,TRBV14,ASSQVTGPPYNEQF
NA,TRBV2,ANSGRQNSNQPQH
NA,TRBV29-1,SVPLATGITYGYT
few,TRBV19,ASSTTGTGIYGYT
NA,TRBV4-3,ASSQAQAGWYEQY
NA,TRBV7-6,ASSSTGNEQY
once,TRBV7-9,ASSLAEYNEQY
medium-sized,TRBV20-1,SASSSGELF
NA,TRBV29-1,SVAAGLTGNTIY
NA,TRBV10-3,AISVTTTGNEQF
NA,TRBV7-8,ASSLGFGQGGNYGYT
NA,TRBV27,ASSLPRVGNQPQH
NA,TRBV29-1,SVYTGTSSPYEQY
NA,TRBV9,ASSRGGGDEQY
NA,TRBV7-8,ASSSSGTGVHEQY
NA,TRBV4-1,ASSRGGPSDEQF
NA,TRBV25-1,ASGTGNWDEQF
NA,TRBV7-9,ASTQGGTGGIREQY
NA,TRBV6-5,ASMGRETQY
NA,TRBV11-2,ASSFGTGTYEQY
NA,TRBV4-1,ASSQFDSYSNQPQH
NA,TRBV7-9,ASSDPAANTGELF
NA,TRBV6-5,ASGDRGISQPQH
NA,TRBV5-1,ASSLTGRFEQF